These T cell receptor beta chains were read from a single sample in a study of B cell selection in AIRE deficiency. Clones were read by immunoSEQ multiplex PCR, and TCRdb kept only the in-frame ones, dropping some. Of roughly 25,000 clones listed, around 97% are singletons. Sequencing used CD4+CD127+ conventional T cells sorted from PBMCs. These receptor sequences come from a human donor in good health. Each CDR3 is given with its conserved first and last residue. D genes are given only for firm matches. Clone sizes are given selectively: once, few, many, or a class where the clone is expanded.

>TRBJ2-6|-|TRBV18|-
CASSPQLTSGANVLTF
TGTGCCAGCTCACCACAGCTTACCTCTGGGGCCAACGTCCTGACTTTC
>TRBJ1-1|once|TRBV28|-
CASSLGTGYTEAFF
TGTGCCAGCAGTTTGGGAACAGGCTACACTGAAGCTTTCTTT
>TRBJ2-7|-|TRBV7-9|TRBD1
CASTRQGAAYEQYF
TGTGCCAGCACCCGACAGGGGGCGGCCTACGAGCAGTACTTC
>TRBJ1-1|-|TRBV5-1|-
CASSLDREVEAFF
TGCGCCAGCAGCTTGGACAGGGAGGTCGAAGCTTTCTTT
>TRBJ1-1|-|TRBV19|-
CASSSAGGLRNTEAFF
TGTGCCAGTAGTAGCGCTGGGGGGCTGAGGAACACTGAAGCTTTCTTT
>TRBJ1-4|-|TRBV5-1|TRBD1
CASSNVPGQGAVGEKLFF
TGCGCCAGCAGCAACGTCCCGGGACAGGGGGCGGTTGGTGAAAAACTGTTTTTT
>TRBJ2-1|once|TRBV5-1|-
CASKTQELDSANEQFF
TGCGCCAGCAAGACACAGGAACTAGACAGCGCCAATGAGCAGTTCTTC
>TRBJ2-7|-|TRBV6-1|TRBD1
CASRTGIYEQYF
TGTGCCAGCAGGACAGGGATCTACGAGCAGTACTTC
>TRBJ2-7|-|TRBV5-1|-
CASRRGTAYEQYF
TGCGCCAGCAGACGCGGGACGGCCTACGAGCAGTACTTC
>TRBJ2-5|-|TRBV18|TRBD1
CASSPAIRTGVGETQYF
TGTGCCAGCTCGCCAGCTATCCGGACAGGGGTTGGGGAGACCCAGTACTTC
>TRBJ1-6|-|TRBV27|-
CASTLQGTLSSYNSPLHF
TGTGCCAGCACTCTTCAGGGAACCCTAAGCTCCTATAATTCACCCCTCCACTTT
>TRBJ1-5|-|TRBV19|-
CASSLGRANQPQHF
TGTGCCAGTAGTTTAGGACGAGCTAATCAGCCCCAGCATTTT
>TRBJ2-5|-|TRBV6-1|TRBD2
CASRPRTSGETQYF
TGTGCCAGCCGCCCCCGGACTAGCGGAGAGACCCAGTACTTC
>TRBJ2-7|-|TRBV5-1|TRBD1
CASSLLGRGQGAYEQYF
TGCGCCAGCAGCTTACTAGGCCGAGGCCAGGGGGCCTACGAGCAGTACTTC
>TRBJ2-7|-|TRBV6-1|TRBD1
CASSDGQGAYEQYF
TGTGCCAGCAGTGACGGACAGGGAGCCTACGAGCAGTACTTC
>TRBJ2-7|-|TRBV6-1|-
CASRGWRDPYEQYF
TGTGCCAGCAGGGGATGGAGGGACCCCTACGAGCAGTACTTC
>TRBJ2-1|-|TRBV18|TRBD2
CASSPSLAGAPNSYNEQFF
TGTGCCAGCTCACCATCTCTAGCGGGAGCCCCCAACTCCTACAATGAGCAGTTCTTC
>TRBJ2-5|once|TRBV28|TRBD1
CASSLPGQGGETQYF
TGTGCCAGCAGTTTACCGGGACAGGGAGGGGAGACCCAGTACTTC
>TRBJ1-2|-|TRBV4-1|-
CASSQEFRGRVARSNYGYTF
TGCGCCAGCAGCCAGGAATTTCGGGGACGGGTCGCGCGTTCTAACTATGGCTACACCTTC
>TRBJ1-1|-|TRBV28|TRBD1
CASSFGWGDRDTEAFF
TGTGCCAGCAGTTTTGGGTGGGGGGACAGGGACACTGAAGCTTTCTTT
>TRBJ2-7|-|TRBV7-2|-
CASSKDSYEQYF
TGTGCCAGCAGTAAGGACTCCTACGAGCAGTACTTC
>TRBJ1-6|-|TRBV10-3|TRBD1
CAISGTGNLGSPLHF
TGTGCCATCAGTGGGACAGGGAATCTTGGTTCACCCCTCCACTTT
>TRBJ1-1|-|TRBV5-5|-
CASSFWGRNTEAFF
TGTGCCAGCAGCTTCTGGGGGAGGAACACTGAAGCTTTCTTT
>TRBJ2-1|-|TRBV7-2|-
CASRPGTYNEQFF
TGTGCCAGCCGGCCCGGGACCTACAATGAGCAGTTCTTC
>TRBJ1-2|-|TRBV28|TRBD1
CASAATGGWGYTF
TGTGCCAGCGCCGCCACAGGGGGCTGGGGCTACACCTTC